The rows below give T cell receptor beta chains drawn from one sample of a study of shared clonotypes between healthy human individuals. Using immunoSEQ multiplex PCR, the repertoire was profiled, and TCRdb retains in-frame clones only, with some absent. The sample includes approximately 2.4 million clones, 95% of them seen just once. The sequencing sample was made of naive CD4+ T cells sorted from blood. Every receptor here comes from a man younger than 35 in good health. CDR3s include the opening cysteine and the closing phenylalanine or tryptophan. Fields, in order: J gene, D gene, clone size, V gene, CDR3 DNA, CDR3 protein. The D gene is left open where the match is weak. Clone size is stated in some rows and not others, as once, few, many or a class when expanded.

TRBJ2-2	TRBD2	.	TRBV7-7	TGTGCTAGCAGCATGACTAGCGGGAGGGGTACCGGGGAGCTGTTTTTT	CASSMTSGRGTGELFF
TRBJ2-2	TRBD2	.	TRBV5-1	TGCGCCAGCAGACGGGGACTAGCGGGCGTTCCGAACACCGGGGAGCTGTTTTTT	CASRRGLAGVPNTGELFF
TRBJ2-3	TRBD1	.	TRBV6-6	TGTGCCAGCGACAGGGGGTCCACAGATACGCAGTATTTT	CASDRGSTDTQYF
TRBJ2-3	TRBD2	.	TRBV10-3	TGTGCCATCAGCCGTAGCGGGGGGGAAACAGATACGCAGTATTTT	CAISRSGGETDTQYF
TRBJ1-3	.	.	TRBV4-1	TGCGCCAGCAGCCAAATAGGGAGGGACTCTGGAAACACCATATATTTT	CASSQIGRDSGNTIYF
TRBJ2-2	.	.	TRBV7-6	TGTGCCAGCAGCCCCAGACTCCATACCGGGTCGAACACCGGGGAGCTGTTTTTT	CASSPRLHTGSNTGELFF
TRBJ2-7	.	.	TRBV5-4	TGTGCCAGCAGCTTGGTACAGACCTACGAGCAGTACTTC	CASSLVQTYEQYF
TRBJ2-7	.	once	TRBV5-4	TGTGCCAGCACCAGTGGACAGTCCTACGAGCAGTACTTC	CASTSGQSYEQYF
TRBJ1-6	TRBD1	.	TRBV6-4	TGTGCCAGCAGCGAGAGACAGGGTAATTCACCCCTCCACTTT	CASSERQGNSPLHF
TRBJ2-2	.	.	TRBV5-4	TGTGCCAGCAGCCCGCCCTCCCGCCCCGGGGAGCTGTTTTTT	CASSPPSRPGELFF
TRBJ2-2	.	.	TRBV10-1	TGCGCCAGCAGTGCCCAGACCACCGGGGAGCTGTTTTTT	CASSAQTTGELFF
TRBJ2-5	.	.	TRBV6-1	TGTGCCCGCTCGTCGGTCAAGGGGGGGGAGACCCAGTACTTC	CARSSVKGGETQYF
TRBJ2-5	TRBD2	once	TRBV29-1	TGCAGCGTTGAAGATCGGGCGGGAGGTCATGTCGAGACCCAGTACTTC	CSVEDRAGGHVETQYF
TRBJ1-5	.	once	TRBV6-1	TGTGCCAGCATCAAAGGGGGGGGCAATCAGCCCCAGCATTTT	CASIKGGGNQPQHF
TRBJ1-5	.	.	TRBV5-6	TGTGCCAGCAGTTCAGGGGGCAATCAGCCCCAGCATTTT	CASSSGGNQPQHF
TRBJ2-3	.	.	TRBV5-6	TGTGCCAGCAGCGCGGACAGCACAGATACGCAGTATTTT	CASSADSTDTQYF